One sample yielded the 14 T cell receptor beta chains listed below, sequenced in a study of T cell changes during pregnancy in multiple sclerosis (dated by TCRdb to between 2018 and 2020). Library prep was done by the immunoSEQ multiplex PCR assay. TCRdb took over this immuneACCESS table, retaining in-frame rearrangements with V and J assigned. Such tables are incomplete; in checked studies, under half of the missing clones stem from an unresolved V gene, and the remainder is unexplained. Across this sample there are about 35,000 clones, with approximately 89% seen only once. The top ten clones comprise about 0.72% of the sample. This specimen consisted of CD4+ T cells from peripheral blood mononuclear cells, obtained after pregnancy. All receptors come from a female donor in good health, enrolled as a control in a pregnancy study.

The CDR3 DNA reads TGCGCCAGCAGCTTGGACGGGAGGGCCGGGGATACGCAGTATTTT. Protein: CASSLDGRAGDTQYF. The chain links TRBV5-1 to TRBJ2-3, with TRBD2 matching over 8 bases. This CDR3 has 15 amino acids. Germline CDR1 is SGHRS and CDR2 is YFSETQ. Trimming removed 0 bases from V and 6 bases from J; junction bases left unmatched: 6. The complete variable domain, with remaining parts taken from reference TRBV5-1 and TRBJ2-3, reads KAGVTQTPRYLIKTRGQQVTLSCSPISGHRSVSWYQQTPGQGLQFLFEYFSETQRNKGNFPGRFSGRQFSNSRSEMNVSTLELGDSALYLCASSLDGRAGDTQYFGPGTRLTVL.

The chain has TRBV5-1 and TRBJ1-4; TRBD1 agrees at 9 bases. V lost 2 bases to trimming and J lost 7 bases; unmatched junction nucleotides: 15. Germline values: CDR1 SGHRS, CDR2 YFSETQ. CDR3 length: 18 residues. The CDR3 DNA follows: TGCGCCAGCAGCTTAGGTTCGGGACAGGGTATAAAGGGTGAAAAACTGTTTTTT. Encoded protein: CASSLGSGQGIKGEKLFF.

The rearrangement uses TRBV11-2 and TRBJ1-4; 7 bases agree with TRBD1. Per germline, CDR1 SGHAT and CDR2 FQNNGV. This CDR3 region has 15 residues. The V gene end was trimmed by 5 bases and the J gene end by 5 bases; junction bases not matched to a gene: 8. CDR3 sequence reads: CASSRRGTENEKLFF. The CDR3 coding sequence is TGTGCCAGCAGCCGAAGGGGGACAGAAAATGAAAAACTGTTTTTT. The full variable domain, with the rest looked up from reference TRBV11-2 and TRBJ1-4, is EAGVAQSPRYKIIEKRQSVAFWCNPISGHATLYWYQQILGQGPKLLIQFQNNGVVDDSQLPKDRFSAERLKGVDSTLKIQPAKLEDSAVYLCASSRRGTENEKLFFGSGTQLSVL.

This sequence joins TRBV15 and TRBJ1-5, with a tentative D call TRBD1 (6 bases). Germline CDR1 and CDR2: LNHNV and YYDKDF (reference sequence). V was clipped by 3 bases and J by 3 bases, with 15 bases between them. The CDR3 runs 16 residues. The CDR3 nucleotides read TGTGCCACCAGCAGTGAACTACAGGGAATCAATCAGCCCCAGCATTTT. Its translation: CATSSELQGINQPQHF.

The CDR3 DNA follows: TGCGCCAGCAGCCCGGACTGGGGATTTGTCACTGAAGCTTTCTTT. Protein sequence: CASSPDWGFVTEAFF. The genes are TRBV5-1 and TRBJ1-1; no clear D gene. Trimming pared 4 bases from V and 4 bases from J, leaving 17 bases between. The germline CDR1 and CDR2 sequences are SGHRS and YFSETQ. This CDR3 spans 15 amino acids.

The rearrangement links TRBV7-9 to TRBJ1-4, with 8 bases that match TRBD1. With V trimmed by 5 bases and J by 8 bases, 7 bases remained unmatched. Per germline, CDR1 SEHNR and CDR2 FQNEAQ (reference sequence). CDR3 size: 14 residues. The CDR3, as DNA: TGTGCCAGCAGCCACGGACAGGGTTGGGAAAAACTGTTTTTT. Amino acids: CASSHGQGWEKLFF.

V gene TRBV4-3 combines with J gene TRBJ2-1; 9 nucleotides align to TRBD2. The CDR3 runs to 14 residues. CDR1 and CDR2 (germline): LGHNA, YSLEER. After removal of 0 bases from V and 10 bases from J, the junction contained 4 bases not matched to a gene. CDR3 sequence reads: CASSQDRLAGEQFF. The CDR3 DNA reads TGCGCCAGCAGCCAAGATCGGCTAGCGGGGGAGCAGTTCTTC.

CDR3 protein: CASSLGGQGGQPQHF. The DNA of the CDR3 is TGCGCCAGCAGCTTGGGGGGACAGGGGGGTCAGCCCCAGCATTTT. The V call is TRBV5-1, the J call TRBJ1-5; 11 positions match TRBD1. Germline loops: CDR1 SGHRS, CDR2 YFSETQ. The CDR3 runs to 15 residues. Trimming at V came to 0 bases and at J to 6 bases, leaving 2 bases not matched to a gene.

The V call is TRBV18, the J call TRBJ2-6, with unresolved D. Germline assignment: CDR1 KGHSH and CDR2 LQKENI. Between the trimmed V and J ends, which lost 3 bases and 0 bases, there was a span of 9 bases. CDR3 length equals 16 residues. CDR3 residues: CASSPSLTSGANVLTF. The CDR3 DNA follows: TGTGCCAGCTCACCCTCACTTACCTCTGGGGCCAACGTCCTGACTTTC.

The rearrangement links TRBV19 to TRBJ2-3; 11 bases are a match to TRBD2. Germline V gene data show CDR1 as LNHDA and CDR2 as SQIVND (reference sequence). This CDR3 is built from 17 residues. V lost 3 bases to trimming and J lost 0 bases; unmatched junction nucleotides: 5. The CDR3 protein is CASSIPGLAASTDTQYF. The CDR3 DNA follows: TGTGCCAGTAGTATCCCGGGACTAGCGGCTAGCACAGATACGCAGTATTTT.

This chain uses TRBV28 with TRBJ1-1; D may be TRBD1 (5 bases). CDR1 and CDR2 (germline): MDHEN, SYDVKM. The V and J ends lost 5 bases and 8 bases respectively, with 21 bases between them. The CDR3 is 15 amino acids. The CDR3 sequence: CASSQTGRGDREAFF. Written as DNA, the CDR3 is TGTGCCAGCAGTCAAACCGGACGGGGGGACCGAGAAGCTTTCTTT.

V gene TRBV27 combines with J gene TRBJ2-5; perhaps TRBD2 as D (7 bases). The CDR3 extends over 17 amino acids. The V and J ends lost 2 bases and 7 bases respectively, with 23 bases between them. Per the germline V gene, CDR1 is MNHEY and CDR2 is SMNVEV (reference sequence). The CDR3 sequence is CASSLITGRATRGTQYF. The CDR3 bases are TGTGCCAGCAGTTTAATAACAGGGAGGGCGACTCGAGGGACCCAGTACTTC.

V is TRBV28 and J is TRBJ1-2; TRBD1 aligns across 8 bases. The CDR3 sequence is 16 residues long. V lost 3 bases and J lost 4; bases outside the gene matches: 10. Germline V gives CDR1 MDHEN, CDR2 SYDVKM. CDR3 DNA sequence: TGTGCCAGCAGTTTCGGGGTGCCAGGGGGCGGCTATGGCTACACCTTC. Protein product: CASSFGVPGGGYGYTF.

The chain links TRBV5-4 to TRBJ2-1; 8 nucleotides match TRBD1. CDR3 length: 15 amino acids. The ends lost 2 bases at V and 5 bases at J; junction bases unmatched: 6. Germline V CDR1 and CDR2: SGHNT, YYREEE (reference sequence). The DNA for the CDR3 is TGTGCCAGCAGCTTATCAGGGGGCGGCAACAATGAGCAGTTCTTC. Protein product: CASSLSGGGNNEQFF. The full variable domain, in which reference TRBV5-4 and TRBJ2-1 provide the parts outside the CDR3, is ETGVTQSPTHLIKTRGQQVTLRCSSQSGHNTVSWYQQALGQGPQFIFQYYREEENGRGNFPPRFSGLQFPNYSSELNVNALELDDSALYLCASSLSGGGNNEQFFGPGTRLTVL.